This passage covers 18 T cell receptor beta chains from one sample sequenced in a study of T cell repertoires in aging, cancer and after chemotherapy. The template was genomic DNA from peripheral blood, not RNA. Multiplex touch-down PCR with TRB-A/B primers amplified rearranged V-D-J TRB sequences. TCRdb analysed the multiplex PCR reads with MiXCR anew, one entry per CDR3 protein. In the table there are roughly 6,400 distinct CDR3 sequences, approximately 50% of which are singletons. The sample taken for sequencing was blood. The receptors were gathered from a human donor with a solid tumor.

J is TRBJ1-6 and V is TRBV6-5; D not certain. The germline V and J ends were trimmed by 0 bases and 11 bases, with 11 bases remaining between them. This CDR3 has 14 residues. From germline, CDR1 is MNHEY and CDR2 SVGAGI. Written as DNA, the CDR3 is TGTGCCAGCAGTTACTCGGGAGAGACGGCACCCCTCCACTTT. Its translation is CASSYSGETAPLHF.

The chain uses TRBV28 and TRBJ1-6; TRBD1 is a possible D gene (6 bases). The CDR3 runs to 13 residues. V lost 9 bases and J lost 6, with 12 bases in between. Germline V gene lookup returns CDR1 MDHEN and CDR2 SYDVKM. CDR3 sequence reads: CASIGQPNSPLHF. CDR3 sequence (DNA): TGTGCCAGTATTGGACAGCCTAATTCACCCCTCCACTTT.

In this sample, this clonotype turned up a few times. The rearrangement joins TRBV11-1 to TRBJ2-7, with TRBD1 matching over 7 bases. There are 15 residues in the CDR3. In germline, CDR1 is SGHAT, CDR2 FQDESV (reference sequence). Trimming removed 4 bases from V and 2 bases from J; junction bases left unmatched: 8. The CDR3 DNA reads TGTGCCAGCAGCTCAATCGGGACAGCGACCTACGAGCAGTACTTC. Translated, it gives CASSSIGTATYEQYF.

The V call is TRBV20-1, the J call TRBJ1-2; D uncertain. Germline-derived CDR1 and CDR2 are DFQATT and SNEGSKA (reference sequence). This CDR3 comprises 13 residues. The ends were cut back, 2 bases at V and 4 bases at J, with 11 bases in the middle. The CDR3 DNA follows: TGCAGTGCTAGAAGTCCACAAACCTATGGCTACACCTTC. The encoded protein is CSARSPQTYGYTF.

The rearrangement uses TRBV19 and TRBJ2-7, with 10 nucleotides matching TRBD1. Germline V CDR1 and CDR2: LNHDA, SQIVND (reference sequence). The trim removed 6 bases at V and 4 bases at J, leaving 9 bases unmatched. The CDR3 has 15 residues. CDR3 in amino acids: CASSRSRQGAYEQYF. The CDR3 bases are TGTGCCAGTAGCCGATCGAGACAGGGGGCGTACGAGCAGTACTTC. Using reference TRBV19 and TRBJ2-7 for the parts outside the CDR3, the full variable domain is DGGITQSPKYLFRKEGQNVTLSCEQNLNHDAMYWYRQDPGQGLRLIYYSQIVNDFQKGDIAEGYSVSREKKESFPLTVTSAQKNPTAFYLCASSRSRQGAYEQYFGPGTRLTVT.

There are a few counts of this clonotype. The CDR3 loop reads CSVFGRTYEQYF. The CDR3 DNA follows: TGCAGCGTTTTCGGCCGGACCTACGAGCAGTACTTC. The gene calls are TRBV29-1 and TRBJ2-7; unclear D gene. Germline lookup yields CDR1 SQVTM and CDR2 ANQGSEA. The CDR3 length is 12 residues. V was pared by 5 bases and J by 2 bases, with 10 bases between.

This chain uses TRBV30 with TRBJ2-5; D gene unclear. Germline CDR1 GTSNPN, CDR2 SVGIG (reference sequence). The ends were cut back, 1 base at V and 0 bases at J, with 6 bases in the middle. The CDR3 totals 13 residues. CDR3 DNA sequence: TGTGCCTGGAGTGGGCAGTACCAAGAGACCCAGTACTTC. Its protein is CAWSGQYQETQYF.

As for this clonotype: A read error may produce the germline difference seen at one junction end. This chain uses TRBV20-1 with TRBJ1-1; no reliable D call. This CDR3 contains 12 residues. Germline lookup yields CDR1 DFQATT and CDR2 SNEGSKA (reference sequence). CDR3: CSARNHNSEAFF. CDR3 sequence (DNA): TGCAGTGCTAGAAATCACAACAGTGAAGCTTTCTTT.

DNA for the CDR3: TGCAGTGCTTACTCAGGGTACGGTTCCTACGAGCAGTACTTC. This translates into CSAYSGYGSYEQYF. The genes are TRBV20-1 and TRBJ2-7, with D maybe TRBD1 (5 bases). With 5 bases removed from V and 1 base from J, the gap between germline ends came to 15 bases. The CDR3 is 14 residues long. The germline V gene encodes CDR1 DFQATT and CDR2 SNEGSKA (reference sequence).

This clonotype was seen a few times. The chain combines TRBV30 with TRBJ1-6; 11 bases map to TRBD1. The CDR3 spans 15 residues. Germline CDR1 GTSNPN, CDR2 SVGIG (reference sequence). With V trimmed by 1 base and J by 9 bases, 5 bases remained unmatched. The DNA for the CDR3 is TGTGCCTGGAGTGCGGGACAGGGGGTTACTTCACCCCTCCACTTT. Its protein is CAWSAGQGVTSPLHF.

The chain recombines TRBV6-1 with TRBJ1-1; D is perhaps TRBD1 (6 bases). CDR3 length equals 13 residues. CDR1 MNHNS and CDR2 SASEGT come from the germline V gene. V gave up 7 bases and J gave up 5 bases, with 14 bases separating them. The CDR3 here is CASKGQGLTEAFF. The CDR3 DNA sequence: TGTGCCAGCAAGGGTCAGGGGTTGACTGAAGCTTTCTTT.

This chain uses TRBV11-3 with TRBJ1-2; possibly TRBD1 for D (5 bases). CDR3 length: 18 residues. Deletions cut 2 bases from V and 0 bases from J, with 19 bases between. Germline CDR1 is SGHNT and CDR2 is YENEEA. The CDR3: CASSLRLGRGLSNYGYTF. CDR3 bases: TGTGCCAGCAGCTTAAGGCTTGGACGGGGACTTTCTAACTATGGCTACACCTTC.

This chain joins TRBV27 and TRBJ2-7, with D perhaps TRBD2 (6 bases). The CDR3 runs 16 residues. Germline V gene data show CDR1 as MNHEY and CDR2 as SMNVEV (reference sequence). Trimming cost V 4 bases and J 8 bases, with 24 bases left between them. The CDR3 nucleotides are TGTGCCAGCAGTTCTTTCCCCCGGGACTCTCTTGACAAGCAGTACTTC. This encodes CASSSFPRDSLDKQYF.

This sequence joins TRBV29-1 and TRBJ2-1; 11 bases align to TRBD2. The CDR3 spans 17 residues. The V segment lost 3 bases and the J segment 2 bases; nucleotides outside the gene matches: 9. The germline gives CDR1 SQVTM, CDR2 ANQGSEA. CDR3 DNA: TGCAGCGTTGATAGCTCCCTGACTAGCGGGGCCTACAATGAGCAGTTCTTC. This encodes CSVDSSLTSGAYNEQFF.

V and J are TRBV29-1 and TRBJ2-4, with a tentative D call TRBD1 (5 bases). The CDR3 is made up of 14 amino acids. Trimming removed 5 bases from V and 8 bases from J, with 19 bases in between. Germline loops: CDR1 SQVTM, CDR2 ANQGSEA. CDR3 nucleotides: TGCAGCGTTTCCGACCCAGGGTTGATAGACATTCAGTACTTC. Translating gives CSVSDPGLIDIQYF.

The genes are TRBV29-1 and TRBJ2-7; 12 bases agree with TRBD1. V trimming: 4 bases; J trimming: 7 bases; junction bases outside the gene matches: 11. Germline CDR1 reads SQVTM; CDR2 reads ANQGSEA. This CDR3 has 15 amino acids. The CDR3 coding sequence is TGCAGCGTTGCGCTTCTGGGACAGGGGGCTGAGGAGCAGTACTTC. The encoded protein is CSVALLGQGAEEQYF.

This clonotype showed up just a few times. The rearrangement uses TRBV12-3 or TRBV12-4 and TRBJ1-3; 10 nucleotides line up with TRBD1. Unmatched junction bases numbered 8, after V lost 6 bases and J lost 0 bases. The CDR3 length is 17 residues. The CDR3 loop is CASRKGQGIFSGNTIYF. As DNA, the CDR3 is TGTGCCAGCAGGAAGGGACAGGGGATCTTCTCTGGAAACACCATATATTTT.

V is TRBV5-4 and J is TRBJ2-6, with D unresolved. Per germline, CDR1 SGHNT and CDR2 YYREEE (reference sequence). The CDR3 spans 13 residues. V was trimmed by 6 bases and J by 0 bases, leaving 4 bases between them. DNA of the CDR3: TGTGCCAGCAAAATCTCTGGGGCCAACGTCCTGACTTTC. Translated, it gives CASKISGANVLTF.